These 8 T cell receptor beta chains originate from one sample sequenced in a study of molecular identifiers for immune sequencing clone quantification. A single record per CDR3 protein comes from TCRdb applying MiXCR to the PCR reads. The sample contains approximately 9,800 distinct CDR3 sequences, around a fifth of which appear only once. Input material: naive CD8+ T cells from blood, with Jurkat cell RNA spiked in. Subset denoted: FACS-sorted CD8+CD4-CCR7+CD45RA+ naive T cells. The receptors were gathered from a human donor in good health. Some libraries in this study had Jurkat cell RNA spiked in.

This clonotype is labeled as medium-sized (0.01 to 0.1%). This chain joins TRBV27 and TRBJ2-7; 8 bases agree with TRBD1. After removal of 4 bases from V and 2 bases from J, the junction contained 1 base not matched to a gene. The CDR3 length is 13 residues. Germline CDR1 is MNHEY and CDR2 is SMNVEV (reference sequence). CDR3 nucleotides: TGTGCCAGCAGTTGGACAGGGACCTACGAGCAGTACTTC. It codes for CASSWTGTYEQYF.

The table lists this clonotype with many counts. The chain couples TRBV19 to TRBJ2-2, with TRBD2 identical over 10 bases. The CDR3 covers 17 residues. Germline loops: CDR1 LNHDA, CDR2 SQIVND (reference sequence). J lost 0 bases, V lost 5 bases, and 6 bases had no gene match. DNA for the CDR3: TGTGCCAGTAGTGGGTTAGCGGGAGGATCGAACACCGGGGAGCTGTTTTTT. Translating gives CASSGLAGGSNTGELFF.

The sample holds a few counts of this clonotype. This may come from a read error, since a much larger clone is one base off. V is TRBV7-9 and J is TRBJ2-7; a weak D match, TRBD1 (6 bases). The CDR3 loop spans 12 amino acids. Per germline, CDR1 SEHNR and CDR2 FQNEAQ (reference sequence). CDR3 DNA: TGTGCCGGCAGCCCAGGGGCCTACGAGCAGTACTTC. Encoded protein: CAGSPGAYEQYF. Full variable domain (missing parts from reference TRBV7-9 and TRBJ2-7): DTGVSQNPRHKITKRGQNVTFRCDPISEHNRLYWYRQTLGQGPEFLTYFQNEAQLEKSRLLSDRFSAERPKGSFSTLEIQRTEQGDSAMYLCAGSPGAYEQYFGPGTRLTVT.

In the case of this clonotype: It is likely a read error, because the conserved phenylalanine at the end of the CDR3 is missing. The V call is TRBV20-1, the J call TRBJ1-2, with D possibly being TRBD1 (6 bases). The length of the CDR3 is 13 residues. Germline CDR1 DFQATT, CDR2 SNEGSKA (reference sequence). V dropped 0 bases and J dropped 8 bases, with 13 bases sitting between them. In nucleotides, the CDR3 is TGCAGTGCTAGAGATCCCCAGGGGCGAGGCTACACCAGC. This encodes CSARDPQGRGYTS.

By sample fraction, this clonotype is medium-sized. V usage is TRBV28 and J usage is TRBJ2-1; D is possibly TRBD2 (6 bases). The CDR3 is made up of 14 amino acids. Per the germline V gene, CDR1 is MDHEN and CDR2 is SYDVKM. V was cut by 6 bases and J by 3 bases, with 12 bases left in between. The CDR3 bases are TGTGCCAGCAGCCCCGGCGGGAACTACAATGAGCAGTTCTTC. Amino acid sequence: CASSPGGNYNEQFF.

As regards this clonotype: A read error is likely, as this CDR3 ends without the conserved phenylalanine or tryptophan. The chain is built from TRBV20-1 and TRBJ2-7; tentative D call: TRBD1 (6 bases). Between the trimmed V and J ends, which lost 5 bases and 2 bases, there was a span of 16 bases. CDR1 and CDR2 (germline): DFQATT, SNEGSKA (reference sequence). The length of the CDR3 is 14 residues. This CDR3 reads CSASTGYSPYEQYY. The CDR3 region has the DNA TGCAGTGCTTCAACAGGGTACAGCCCCTACGAGCAGTACTAC.

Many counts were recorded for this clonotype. The CDR3 DNA follows: TGCGCCAGCAGCCAACGGACAGGAAACTATGGCTACACCTTC. Translation gives CASSQRTGNYGYTF. The J gene is TRBJ1-2, the V gene TRBV4-1; 7 nucleotides match TRBD1. This CDR3 is built from 14 residues. Germline V gene sequence: CDR1 MGHRA, CDR2 YSYEKL. Trimming at V came to 2 bases and at J to 2 bases, leaving 2 bases not matched to a gene.

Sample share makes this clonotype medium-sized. This CDR3 is CASSQGGFLPYF. The DNA of the CDR3 is TGTGCCAGCAGCCAAGGAGGGTTTCTGCCGTATTTT. V gene TRBV4-2 combines with J gene TRBJ2-3; D possibly corresponds to TRBD2 (5 bases). Trimming pared 1 base from V and 14 bases from J, leaving 13 bases between. Looked up from germline, CDR1 is LGHNA and CDR2 is YNFKEQ. CDR3 length: 12 amino acids.